The T cell receptor beta chain under discussion was sequenced for a study of T cell responses to AZD1222 COVID-19 vaccine. General study points: Following two doses of AZD1222, Spike-specific TCR breadth and depth rose. Researchers report vaccine-associated CD4 TCRs spanning spike, with dominance at 160-218 and 743-854. Nearly half of the spike-specific TCRs reportedly recognize variant regions that carry no mutations. Clonal diversity was possibly underestimated, and the donors were mostly white British, with more females.

The assay was immunoSEQ multiplex PCR, and TCRdb's table has in-frame clones only and misses some. The sample lists approximately 140,000 clones, 75% to 95% seen once, with 3% to 3.5% in the top ten. This CDR3 is built from 15 residues. Deletions cut 1 base from V and 10 bases from J, with 20 bases between. In the case of this clone: What it binds is unknown.

The TCR originated in an adult who received the AZD1222 COVID-19 vaccine. V usage is TRBV5-3 and J usage is TRBJ1-2; D might be TRBD1 (5 bases). TRBV5-3 is marked as an open reading frame, function uncertain. The specimen comprised peripheral blood, sampled 28 days after the second AZD1222 dose. The CDR3 spells CARSLWGTDIDIYTF. In DNA form, the CDR3 reads TGTGCCAGAAGCTTGTGGGGGACGGATATCGATATCTACACCTTC.